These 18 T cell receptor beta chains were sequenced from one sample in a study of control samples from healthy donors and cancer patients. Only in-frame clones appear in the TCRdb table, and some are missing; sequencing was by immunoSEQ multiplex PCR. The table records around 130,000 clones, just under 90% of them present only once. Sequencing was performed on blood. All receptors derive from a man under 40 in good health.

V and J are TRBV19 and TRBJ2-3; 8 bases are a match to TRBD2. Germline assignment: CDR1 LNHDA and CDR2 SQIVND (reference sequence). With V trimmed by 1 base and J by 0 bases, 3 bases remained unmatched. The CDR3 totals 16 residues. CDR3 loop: CASSIVPSGSTDTQYF. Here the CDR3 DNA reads TGTGCCAGTAGTATAGTCCCTAGCGGGAGCACAGATACGCAGTATTTT.

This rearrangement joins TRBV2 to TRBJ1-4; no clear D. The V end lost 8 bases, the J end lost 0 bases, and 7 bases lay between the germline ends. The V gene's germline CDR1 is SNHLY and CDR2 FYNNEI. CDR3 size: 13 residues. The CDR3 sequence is CASHRTTNEKLFF. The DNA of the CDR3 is TGTGCCAGCCATCGGACAACTAATGAAAAACTGTTTTTT.

CDR3 sequence reads: CATQTGASTDTQYF. As DNA, the CDR3 is TGTGCCACCCAAACCGGGGCCAGCACAGATACGCAGTATTTT. The rearrangement joins TRBV24-1 to TRBJ2-3; D possibly matches TRBD1 or TRBD2 (5 bases each). The CDR3 runs to 14 residues. From germline, CDR1 is KGHDR and CDR2 SFDVKD. V was trimmed by 9 bases and J by 0 bases, leaving 12 bases between them.

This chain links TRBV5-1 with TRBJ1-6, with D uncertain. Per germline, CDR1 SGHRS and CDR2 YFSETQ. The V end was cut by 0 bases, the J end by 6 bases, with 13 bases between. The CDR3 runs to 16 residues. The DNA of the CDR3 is TGCGCCAGCAGCTTGGAAGCTAATGTGGGTAATTCACCCCTCCACTTT. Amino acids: CASSLEANVGNSPLHF.

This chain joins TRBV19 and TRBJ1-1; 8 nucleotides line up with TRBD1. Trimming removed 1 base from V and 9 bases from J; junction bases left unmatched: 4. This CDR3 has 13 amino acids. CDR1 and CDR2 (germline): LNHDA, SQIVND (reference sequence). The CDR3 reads CASSIGGQGKAFF. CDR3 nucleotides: TGTGCCAGTAGTATAGGCGGACAGGGTAAAGCTTTCTTT.

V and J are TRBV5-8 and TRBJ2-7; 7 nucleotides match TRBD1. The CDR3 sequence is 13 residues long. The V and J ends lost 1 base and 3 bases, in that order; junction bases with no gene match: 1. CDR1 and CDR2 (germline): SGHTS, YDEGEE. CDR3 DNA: TGTGCCAGCAGCTTGAACAGGGGCTACGAGCAGTACTTC. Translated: CASSLNRGYEQYF.

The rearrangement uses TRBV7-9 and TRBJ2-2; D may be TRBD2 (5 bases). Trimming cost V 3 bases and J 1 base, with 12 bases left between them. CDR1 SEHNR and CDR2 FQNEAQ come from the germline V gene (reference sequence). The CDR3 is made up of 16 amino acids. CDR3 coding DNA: TGTGCCAGCAGCTTCGGACGGGGAAAGAACACCGGGGAGCTGTTTTTT. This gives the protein CASSFGRGKNTGELFF.

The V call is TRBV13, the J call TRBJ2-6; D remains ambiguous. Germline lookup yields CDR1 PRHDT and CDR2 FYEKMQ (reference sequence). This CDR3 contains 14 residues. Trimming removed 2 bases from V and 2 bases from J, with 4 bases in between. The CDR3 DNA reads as TGTGCCAGCAGCTTACGGGCTGGGGCCAACGTCCTGACTTTC. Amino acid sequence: CASSLRAGANVLTF.

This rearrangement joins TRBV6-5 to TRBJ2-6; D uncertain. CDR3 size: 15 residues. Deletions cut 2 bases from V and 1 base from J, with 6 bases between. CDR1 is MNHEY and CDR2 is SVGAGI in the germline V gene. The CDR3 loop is CASSYDLSGANVLTF. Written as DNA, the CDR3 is TGTGCCAGCAGTTACGATCTATCTGGGGCCAACGTCCTGACTTTC.

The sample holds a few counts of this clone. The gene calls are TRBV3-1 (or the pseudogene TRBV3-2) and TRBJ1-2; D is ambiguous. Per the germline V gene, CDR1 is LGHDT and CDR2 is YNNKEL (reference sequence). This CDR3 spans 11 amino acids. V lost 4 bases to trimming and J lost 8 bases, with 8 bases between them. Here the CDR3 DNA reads TGTGCCAGCAGCCGGGTAGGGGGCTACACCTTC. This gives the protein CASSRVGGYTF.

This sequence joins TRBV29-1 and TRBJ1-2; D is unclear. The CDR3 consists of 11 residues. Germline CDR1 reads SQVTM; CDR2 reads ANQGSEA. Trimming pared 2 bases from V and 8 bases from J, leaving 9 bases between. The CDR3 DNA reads TGCAGCGTTGAAAACTGGGAGGGCTACACCTTC. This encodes CSVENWEGYTF. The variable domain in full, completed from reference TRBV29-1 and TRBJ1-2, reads SAVISQKPSRDICQRGTSLTIQCQVDSQVTMMFWYRQQPGQSLTLIATANQGSEATYESGFVIDKFPISRPNLTFSTLTVSNMSPEDSSIYLCSVENWEGYTFGSGTRLTVV.

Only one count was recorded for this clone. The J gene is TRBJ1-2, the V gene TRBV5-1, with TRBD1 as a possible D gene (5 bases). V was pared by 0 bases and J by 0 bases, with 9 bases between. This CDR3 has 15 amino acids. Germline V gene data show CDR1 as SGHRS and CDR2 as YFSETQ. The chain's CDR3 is CASSLGGDPNYGYTF. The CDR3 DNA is TGCGCCAGCAGCTTGGGAGGGGACCCTAACTATGGCTACACCTTC.

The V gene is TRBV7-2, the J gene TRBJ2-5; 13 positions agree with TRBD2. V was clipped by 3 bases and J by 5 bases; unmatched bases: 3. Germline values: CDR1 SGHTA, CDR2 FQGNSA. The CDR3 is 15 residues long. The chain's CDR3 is CASSFGTSGVETQYF. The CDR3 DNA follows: TGTGCCAGCAGCTTCGGGACTAGCGGGGTGGAGACCCAGTACTTC.

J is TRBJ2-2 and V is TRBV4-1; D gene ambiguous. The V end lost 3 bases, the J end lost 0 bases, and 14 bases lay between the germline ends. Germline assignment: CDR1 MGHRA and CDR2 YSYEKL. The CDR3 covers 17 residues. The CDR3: CASSQAPSGSNTGELFF. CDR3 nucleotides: TGCGCCAGCAGCCAGGCACCTTCTGGCTCGAACACCGGGGAGCTGTTTTTT.

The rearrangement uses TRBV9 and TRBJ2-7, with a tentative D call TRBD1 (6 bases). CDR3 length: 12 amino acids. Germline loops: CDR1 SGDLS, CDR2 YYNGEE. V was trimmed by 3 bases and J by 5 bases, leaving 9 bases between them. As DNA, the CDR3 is TGTGCCAGCAGCGCGACAGGAGACGAGCAGTACTTC. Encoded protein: CASSATGDEQYF.

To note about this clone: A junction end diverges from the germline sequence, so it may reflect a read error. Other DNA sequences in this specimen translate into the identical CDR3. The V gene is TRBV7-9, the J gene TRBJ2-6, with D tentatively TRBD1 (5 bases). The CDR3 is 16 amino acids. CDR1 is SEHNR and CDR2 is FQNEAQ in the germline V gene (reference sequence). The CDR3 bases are TGTGCCAGCAGCTTAGCGTTGAGCTCTGGGGCCAACGTTCTGACTTTC. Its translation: CASSLALSSGANVLTF.

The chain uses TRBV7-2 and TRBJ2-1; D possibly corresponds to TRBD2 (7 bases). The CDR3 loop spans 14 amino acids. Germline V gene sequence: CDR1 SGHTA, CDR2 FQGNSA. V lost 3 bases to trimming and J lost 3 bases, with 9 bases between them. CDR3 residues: CASSLRGGYNEQFF. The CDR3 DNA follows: TGTGCCAGCAGCTTGAGGGGGGGCTACAATGAGCAGTTCTTC.

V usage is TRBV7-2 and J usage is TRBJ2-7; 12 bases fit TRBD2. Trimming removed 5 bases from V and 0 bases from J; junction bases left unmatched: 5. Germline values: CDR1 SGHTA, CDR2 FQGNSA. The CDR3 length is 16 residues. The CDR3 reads CASSRTSGTSSYEQYF. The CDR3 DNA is TGTGCCAGCAGCCGGACTAGCGGGACCAGCTCCTACGAGCAGTACTTC. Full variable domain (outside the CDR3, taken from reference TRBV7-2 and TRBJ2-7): GAGVSQSPSNKVTEKGKDVELRCDPISGHTALYWYRQSLGQGLEFLIYFQGNSAPDKSGLPSDRFSAERTGGSVSTLTIQRTQQEDSAVYLCASSRTSGTSSYEQYFGPGTRLTVT.